This T cell receptor (beta chain) was documented in a study of shared clonotypes between healthy human individuals. Per the germline V gene, CDR1 is MDHEN and CDR2 is SYDVKM. Trimming shortened V by 4 bases and J by 2 bases, and 17 bases separated the two germline ends. The CDR3 length is 16 residues. Concerning this clone: Its antigen remains unknown.

CD45RA-negative memory and CD45RA+ naive subsets were split from the CD4+ cells. Overall study results and limits: Only a few donors were included, so the genetic and exposure-history diversity represented was limited. How much donors shared clonotypes was expected to be affected by sequencing depth.

Assay: immunoSEQ multiplex PCR; the TCRdb copy retains only in-frame clones and omits some. The sample carries roughly 760,000 clones, less than 85% recorded once. The specimen sequenced was memory CD4+ T cells sorted from blood. Indicated subset: CD45RA-negative fraction. This chain uses TRBV28 with TRBJ1-1; D remains unclear. The clonotype originates from a young woman in good health. DNA for the CDR3: TGTGCCAGCAGTTATCACTGGGAGGCGGGAAACACTGAAGCTTTCTTT. Amino acids: CASSYHWEAGNTEAFF.